This paragraph covers one T cell receptor (beta chain) sequence. The data originate from a study of blood T cell repertoires in COVID-19. Study in general: Samples of COVID-19 (acute and convalescent) were obtained from the United States, Italy and Spain. T cells, B-cell-depleted T cells, or PBMCs supplied cDNA or gDNA.

The V and J ends lost 6 bases and 0 bases respectively, with 12 bases between them. Germline V lookup: CDR1 GTSNPN, CDR2 SVGIG (reference sequence). The CDR3 is 14 residues long. In Seattle, patients joined the study during active infection and were tracked longitudinally. Methods used by the authors: Nucleated cell counts were estimated from reference gene primer amplification. Repertoires were generated with immunoSEQ multiplex PCR, while TCRdb's copy carries only in-frame clones and drops some. The DNA was the basis for D and trimming; V, J and clone size are from that table. The sample lists some 150,000 clones; about 90% were seen once.

The source material was peripheral blood. The chain combines TRBV30 with TRBJ2-1, with D maybe TRBD1 (5 bases). The origin of this receptor is a woman aged 60-75 years with COVID-19, enrolled during active disease. The DNA of the CDR3 is TGTGCCTGCCCCAGACAGCCCTCCTACAATGAGCAGTTCTTC. This sequence encodes CACPRQPSYNEQFF.